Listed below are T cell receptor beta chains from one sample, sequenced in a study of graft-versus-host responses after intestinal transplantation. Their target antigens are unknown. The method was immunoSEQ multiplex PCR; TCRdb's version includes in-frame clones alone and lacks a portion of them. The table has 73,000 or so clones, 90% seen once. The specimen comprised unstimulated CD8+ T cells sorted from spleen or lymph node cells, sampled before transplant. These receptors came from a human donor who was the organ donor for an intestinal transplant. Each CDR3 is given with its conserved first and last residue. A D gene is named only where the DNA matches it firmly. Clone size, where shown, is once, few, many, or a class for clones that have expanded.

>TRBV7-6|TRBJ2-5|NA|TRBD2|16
TGTGCCAGCAGACCTACCTCGGCGGGGGGTCAAGAGACCCAGTACTTC
CASRPTSAGGQETQYF
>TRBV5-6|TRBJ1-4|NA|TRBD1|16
TGTGCCAGCAGCTTGGGTCCGGGGACAGGGAAGGAAAAACTGTTTTTT
CASSLGPGTGKEKLFF
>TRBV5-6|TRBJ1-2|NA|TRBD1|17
TGTGCCAGCAGCTCGGTTCTAACAGGGGGCGAGTACTATGGCTACACCTTC
CASSSVLTGGEYYGYTF
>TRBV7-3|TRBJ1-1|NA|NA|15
TGTGCCAGCAGTCGAACCAGGGGCCCGAACACTGAAGCTTTCTTT
CASSRTRGPNTEAFF
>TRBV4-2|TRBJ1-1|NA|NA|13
TGTGCCAGCAGCTCCGGGGTAAGTCCTGAAGCTTTCTTT
CASSSGVSPEAFF
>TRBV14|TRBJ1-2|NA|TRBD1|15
TGTGCCAGCAGCCAAGAAGAGGGGGCGGGCTATGGCTACACCTTC
CASSQEEGAGYGYTF
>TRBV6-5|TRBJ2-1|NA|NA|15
TGTGCCAGCAGTTACCGGGTTTCCTCCGACAATGAGCAGTTCTTC
CASSYRVSSDNEQFF
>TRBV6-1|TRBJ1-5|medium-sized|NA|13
TGTGCCAGCAGGGACAGCAACAATCAGCCCCAGCATTTT
CASRDSNNQPQHF
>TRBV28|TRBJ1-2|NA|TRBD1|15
TGTGCCAGCAGTTATGGGGGGACAGGGTACTATGGCTACACCTTC
CASSYGGTGYYGYTF
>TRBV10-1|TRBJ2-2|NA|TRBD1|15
TGCGCCAGCAGAGACAGACAGGGACACACCGGGGAGCTGTTTTTT
CASRDRQGHTGELFF
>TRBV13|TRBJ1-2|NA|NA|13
TGTGCCAGCAGCTTCGGAACAGATTATGGCTACACCTTC
CASSFGTDYGYTF
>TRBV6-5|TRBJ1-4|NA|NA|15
TGTGCCAGCACCGAAAGTGGCGGGTTCGGTGAAAAACTGTTTTTT
CASTESGGFGEKLFF
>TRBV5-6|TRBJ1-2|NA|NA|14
TGTGCCAGCAGCCCGGGAGTGGGGCCCAGGAGCTACACCTTC
CASSPGVGPRSYTF
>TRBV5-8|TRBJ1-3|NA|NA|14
TGTGCCAGCAGCTTGGCAGGGACTGGAAACACCATATATTTT
CASSLAGTGNTIYF
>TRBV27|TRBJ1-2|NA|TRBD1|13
TGTGCCAGCAGTGGTCAGGGGGACTATGGCTACACCTTC
CASSGQGDYGYTF
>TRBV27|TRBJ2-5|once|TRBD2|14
TGTGCCAGCAGTTTGAGTCTAGCGGGTGAGACCCAGTACTTC
CASSLSLAGETQYF
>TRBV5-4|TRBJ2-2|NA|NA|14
TGTGCCAGCAGCTTTAACAGGGAGACCGGGGAGCTGTTTTTT
CASSFNRETGELFF
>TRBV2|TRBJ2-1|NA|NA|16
TGTGCCAGCAGCTGGTATGGGAGCCAATCCTCCAATGAGCAGTTCTTC
CASSWYGSQSSNEQFF
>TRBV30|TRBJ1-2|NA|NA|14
TGTGCCTGGAGTTTGGGCAGGGCAGGAGAGGGCTACACCTTC
CAWSLGRAGEGYTF
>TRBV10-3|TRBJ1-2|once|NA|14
TGTGCCATCAGTGATACGGCGACTAGGTATGGCTACACCTTC
CAISDTATRYGYTF
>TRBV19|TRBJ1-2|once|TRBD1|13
TGTGCCGCTGGACCACAGGGGGCAATAGGCTACACCTTC
CAAGPQGAIGYTF
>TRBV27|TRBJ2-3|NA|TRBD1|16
TGTGCCAGCAGTAGACCGCCGGGACAGGGCACAGATACGCAGTATTTT
CASSRPPGQGTDTQYF
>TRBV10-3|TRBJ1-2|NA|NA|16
TGTGCCATCAGTGCCTACCGGGACAATGTTAACTATGGCTACACCTTC
CAISAYRDNVNYGYTF
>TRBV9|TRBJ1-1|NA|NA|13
TGTGCCAGCAGGGAGTCTTTGAACACTGAAGCTTTCTTT
CASRESLNTEAFF
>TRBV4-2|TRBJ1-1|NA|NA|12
TGTGCCAGCAGGGAGGGGAACACTGAAGCTTTCTTT
CASREGNTEAFF
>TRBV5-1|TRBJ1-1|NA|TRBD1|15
TGCGCCAGCAGCGACCCGGGACAGTTGAACACTGAAGCTTTCTTT
CASSDPGQLNTEAFF
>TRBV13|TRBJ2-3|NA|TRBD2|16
TGTGCCAGCAGCTTAGGGCTAGCGGGGGAATCAGATACGCAGTATTTT
CASSLGLAGESDTQYF
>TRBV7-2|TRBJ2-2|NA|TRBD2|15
TGTGCCAGCAGCCCAATTGCGGGGGGGCCCGGGGAGCTGTTTTTT
CASSPIAGGPGELFF
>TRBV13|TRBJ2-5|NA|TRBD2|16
TGTGCCAGCAGCCCCCTAGCGGGGGGAACCAAAGAGACCCAGTACTTC
CASSPLAGGTKETQYF
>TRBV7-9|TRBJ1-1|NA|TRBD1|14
TGTGCCAGCAGCTCCCGGGACAGGGGTACTGAAGCTTTCTTT
CASSSRDRGTEAFF
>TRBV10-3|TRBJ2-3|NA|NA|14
TGTGCCATCAGTGAAGGCAGGGAAACAGATACGCAGTATTTT
CAISEGRETDTQYF
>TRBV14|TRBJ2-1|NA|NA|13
TGTGCCAGCAGCCCTCGCTCCTACAATGAGCAGTTCTTC
CASSPRSYNEQFF
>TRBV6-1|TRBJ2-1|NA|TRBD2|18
TGTGCCAGCAGTGAAAGGGGGGGACTAGCGGGGACTTACAATGAGCAGTTCTTC
CASSERGGLAGTYNEQFF
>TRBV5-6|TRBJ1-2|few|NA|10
TGTGCCAGCACCCTCTATGGCTACACCTTC
CASTLYGYTF
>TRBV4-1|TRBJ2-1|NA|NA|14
TGCGCCAGCAGCCAAGATACCAGCGCCAGTGAGCAGTTCTTC
CASSQDTSASEQFF
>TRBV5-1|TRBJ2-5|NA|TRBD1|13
TGCGCCAGCAAAGGGACAGCTCAAGAGACCCAGTACTTC
CASKGTAQETQYF
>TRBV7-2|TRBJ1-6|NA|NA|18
TGTGCCAGCAGCTTGCGTACAGAACGAAGCTCCTATAATTCACCCCTCCACTTT
CASSLRTERSSYNSPLHF
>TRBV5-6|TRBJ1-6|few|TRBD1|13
TGTGCCAGCAGGCCCGGTAAACAGGGGACCCTCCACTTT
CASRPGKQGTLHF
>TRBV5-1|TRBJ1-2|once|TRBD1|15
TGCGCCAGCAGCTGGGACCGGGACAGGGGGCTTGGCTACACCTTC
CASSWDRDRGLGYTF
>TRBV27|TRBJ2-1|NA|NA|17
TGTGCCAGCAGTTTATTAGGACTCCAAAGCTCCTACAATGAGCAGTTCTTC
CASSLLGLQSSYNEQFF
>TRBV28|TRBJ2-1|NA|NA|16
TGTGCCAGCAGTTTATCCCCCGGGGGTTCCTACAATGAGCAGTTCTTC
CASSLSPGGSYNEQFF
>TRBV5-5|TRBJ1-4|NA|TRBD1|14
TGTGCCAGCAGCCATTGGGACAGTCAAGGAAAACTGTTTTTT
CASSHWDSQGKLFF
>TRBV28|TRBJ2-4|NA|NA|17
TGTGCCAGCAGTTTATGGCGCAGGGGCCTAGCCAAAAACATTCAGTACTTC
CASSLWRRGLAKNIQYF
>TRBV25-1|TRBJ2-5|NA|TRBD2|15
TGTGCCAGCAGTGACCCACTAGCGGGGAAAGAGACCCAGTACTTC
CASSDPLAGKETQYF
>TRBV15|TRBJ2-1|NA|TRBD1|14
TGTGCCACCACCCGACAGGGGCCTCACAATGAGCAGTTCTTC
CATTRQGPHNEQFF
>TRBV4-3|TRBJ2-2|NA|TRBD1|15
TGCGCCAGCAGCCAAGATCAGGGGGCCACCGGGGAGCTGTTTTTT
CASSQDQGATGELFF
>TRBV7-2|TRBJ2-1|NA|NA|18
TGTGCCAGCAGCTCACATAGGGTAGGGGACAACTTCTACAATGAGCAGTTCTTC
CASSSHRVGDNFYNEQFF
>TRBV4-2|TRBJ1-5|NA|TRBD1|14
TGTGCCAGCAGCCAGGGACAGGGCGGACAGCCCCAGCATTTT
CASSQGQGGQPQHF
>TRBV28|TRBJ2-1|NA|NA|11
TGTGCCAGCAGTTTGACAAATGAGCAGTTCTTC
CASSLTNEQFF
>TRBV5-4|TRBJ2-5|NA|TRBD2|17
TGTGCCAGCAGCTTAGTCCTAGCGGGGGCCTCCCAAGAGACCCAGTACTTC
CASSLVLAGASQETQYF
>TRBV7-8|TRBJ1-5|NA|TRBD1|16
TGTGCCAGCAGCTCAGCCGGGACAGTGAGCAATCAGCCCCAGCATTTT
CASSSAGTVSNQPQHF
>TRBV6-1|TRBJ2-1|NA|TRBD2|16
TGTGCCAGCAGTGCCGATACTAGCGGGGGTATCAATGAGCAGTTCTTC
CASSADTSGGINEQFF
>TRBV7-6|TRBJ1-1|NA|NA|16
TGTGCCAGCAGCTTAGTTAGGGGAAAGTTGGGCACTGAAGCTTTCTTT
CASSLVRGKLGTEAFF
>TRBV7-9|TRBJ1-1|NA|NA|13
TGTGCCAGCAGCTTGGGGGACAAGGTCGTAGCTTTCTTT
CASSLGDKVVAFF
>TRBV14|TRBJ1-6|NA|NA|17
TGTGCCAGCAGCCAAGAGGCAGGTTATACCTATAATTCACCCCTCCACTTT
CASSQEAGYTYNSPLHF